The clone carrying this T cell receptor beta chain showed up just a few times. The PCR was carried out with 60 Vbeta primers and 13 Jbeta primers. Here immunoSEQ multiplex PCR was the method, and the copy in TCRdb shows in-frame clones only, minus some. The data contain 150,000 to 180,000 clones, 80% of them seen just once; the ten biggest clones take up around 13%. In germline, CDR1 is SEHNR, CDR2 FQNEAQ (reference sequence). The trim removed 1 base at V and 4 bases at J, leaving 9 bases unmatched. This CDR3 is built from 16 residues. These data are taken from a study of cytomegalovirus exposure and HLA in healthy donors.

Sequences were obtained from PBMCs. The clonotype comes from a man aged 30 to 39 in good health and CMV-seropositive. The chain recombines TRBV7-9 with TRBJ2-7, with 8 bases identical to TRBD2. The CDR3 nucleotides read TGTGCCAGCAGCTTAGTCACCACGGGAGGGTCTTACGAGCAGTACTTC. Amino acids: CASSLVTTGGSYEQYF.